A single sample is the source of the 16 T cell receptor beta chains below, sequenced in a study of cytomegalovirus exposure and HLA in healthy donors. Repertoires were generated with immunoSEQ multiplex PCR, while TCRdb's copy carries only in-frame clones and drops some. The table records about 200,000 clones, roughly 88% of them present only once. The sequencing input was PBMCs. These receptors were collected from a woman aged 25 to 39 in good health and CMV-seropositive.

This clone has a handful of counts. The chain carries TRBV7-2 and TRBJ2-7; TRBD2 might be the D (5 bases). The V end lost 9 bases, the J end lost 2 bases, and 17 bases lay between the germline ends. The CDR3 runs to 14 residues. The germline gives CDR1 SGHTA, CDR2 FQGNSA. CDR3 region: CASKEEVLPYEQYF. CDR3 sequence (DNA): TGTGCCAGTAAGGAGGAGGTTCTACCCTACGAGCAGTACTTC.

The V call is TRBV9, the J call TRBJ1-1; D might be TRBD1 (5 bases). Trimming pared 0 bases from V and 8 bases from J, leaving 11 bases between. Germline-derived CDR1 and CDR2 are SGDLS and YYNGEE. The CDR3 is 13 residues long. This CDR3 reads CASSVGLTGEAFF. The DNA of the CDR3 is TGTGCCAGCAGCGTAGGCCTCACAGGAGAAGCTTTCTTT.

The J gene is TRBJ2-1, the V gene TRBV18; D is possibly TRBD2 (5 bases). The germline CDR1 and CDR2 sequences are KGHSH and LQKENI. CDR3 length: 13 residues. The germline V and J ends were trimmed by 0 bases and 9 bases, with 9 bases remaining between them. CDR3 sequence (DNA): TGTGCCAGCTCACCACCGGAGGAGTTTGAGCAGTTCTTC. It yields the protein CASSPPEEFEQFF.

The chain is built from TRBV2 and TRBJ1-5; D uncertain. From germline, CDR1 is SNHLY and CDR2 FYNNEI. There are 15 residues in the CDR3. The V end was cut by 4 bases, the J end by 2 bases, with 12 bases between. CDR3 in amino acids: CASSVGRERNQPQHF. The CDR3 DNA reads as TGTGCCAGCAGTGTAGGGCGGGAGCGCAATCAGCCCCAGCATTTT. The complete variable domain, with remaining parts taken from reference TRBV2 and TRBJ1-5, reads EPEVTQTPSHQVTQMGQEVILRCVPISNHLYFYWYRQILGQKVEFLVSFYNNEISEKSEIFDDQFSVERPDGSNFTLKIRSTKLEDSAMYFCASSVGRERNQPQHFGDGTRLSIL.

The chain couples TRBV6-1 to TRBJ1-1; D not resolved. The germline V gene encodes CDR1 MNHNS and CDR2 SASEGT. The V and J ends lost 6 bases and 0 bases respectively, with 8 bases between them. The CDR3 contains 13 residues. The DNA for the CDR3 is TGTGCCAGCAGCCTCCGTTTGAACACTGAAGCTTTCTTT. Translated: CASSLRLNTEAFF.

The chain employs TRBV19 and TRBJ2-1; D is unclear. CDR3 length equals 13 residues. Germline-derived CDR1 and CDR2 are LNHDA and SQIVND (reference sequence). Trimming shortened V by 4 bases and J by 10 bases, and 14 bases separated the two germline ends. The DNA for the CDR3 is TGTGCCAGTAGTACCACGAGGCTAGTAGAGCAGTTCTTC. Amino acids: CASSTTRLVEQFF.

This chain uses TRBV19 with TRBJ2-2, with 8 positions matching TRBD1. The ends lost 6 bases at V and 5 bases at J; junction bases unmatched: 11. The CDR3 is 16 residues long. The germline V gene has CDR1 LNHDA and CDR2 SQIVND (reference sequence). CDR3 amino acids: CASSPRAGGNTGELFF. The CDR3, as DNA: TGTGCCAGTAGCCCTCGGGCAGGGGGCAATACCGGGGAGCTGTTTTTT.

The gene calls are TRBV5-1 and TRBJ1-4; D remains unclear. V lost 0 bases and J 6 bases, leaving 12 bases between the germline ends. This CDR3 has 15 residues. From germline, CDR1 is SGHRS and CDR2 YFSETQ. CDR3 bases: TGCGCCAGCAGCTTGGGAGATGTCGGGGATGAAAAACTGTTTTTT. Translating gives CASSLGDVGDEKLFF.

The chain has TRBV5-4 and TRBJ1-2; weak D call: TRBD1 (6 bases). Germline V CDR1 and CDR2: SGHNT, YYREEE (reference sequence). V dropped 0 bases and J dropped 2 bases, with 8 bases sitting between them. This CDR3 has 14 residues. The CDR3 DNA reads TGTGCCAGCAGCTTGGGAGGACAGAACTATGGCTACACCTTC. This translates into CASSLGGQNYGYTF.

On this clone: Its ends do not fully match the called genes, so a read error is possible. The chain carries TRBV27 and TRBJ2-1, with D possibly matching TRBD1 (5 bases). CDR1 is MNHEY and CDR2 is SMNVEV in the germline V gene (reference sequence). This CDR3 has 11 residues. Here the CDR3 reads CASSSLTQGVF. DNA of the CDR3: TGTGCCAGCAGTAGTCTAACCCAAGGGGTCTTC.

The chain carries TRBV5-1 and TRBJ1-1, with D possibly matching TRBD1 (6 bases). Deletions cut 7 bases from V and 0 bases from J, with 16 bases between. Germline V gene data show CDR1 as SGHRS and CDR2 as YFSETQ. This CDR3 region has 15 residues. The CDR3: CASRSGTQMNTEAFF. DNA for the CDR3: TGCGCCAGCCGCTCCGGGACACAAATGAACACTGAAGCTTTCTTT.

V and J are TRBV7-2 and TRBJ2-1; 10 bases map to TRBD2. CDR3 length: 14 amino acids. After removal of 1 base from V and 14 bases from J, the junction contained 8 bases not matched to a gene. Germline V gene lookup returns CDR1 SGHTA and CDR2 FQGNSA. The CDR3 sequence: CASSLGSGRGKEFF. Written as DNA, the CDR3 is TGTGCCAGCAGCTTAGGGAGCGGGAGGGGAAAGGAGTTCTTC.

The chain employs TRBV29-1 and TRBJ2-1; weak D call: TRBD1 (6 bases). The CDR3 spans 14 residues. Trimming removed 3 bases at V and 4 bases at J, with 13 bases between. Germline loops: CDR1 SQVTM, CDR2 ANQGSEA. CDR3 nucleotide sequence: TGCAGCGTTGATCCGGACAGAGTATACAATGAGCAGTTCTTC. It is translated as CSVDPDRVYNEQFF.

J is TRBJ2-5 and V is TRBV9, with a possible D match to TRBD1 (6 bases). V was pared by 0 bases and J by 2 bases, with 11 bases between. Looked up from germline, CDR1 is SGDLS and CDR2 is YYNGEE. The CDR3 is 15 amino acids. CDR3 sequence: CASSVGTGIQETQYF. In nucleotides, the CDR3 is TGTGCCAGCAGCGTAGGTACAGGGATTCAAGAGACCCAGTACTTC.

This clone was seen a few times. The chain couples TRBV27 to TRBJ2-2, with D unclear. The germline V and J ends were trimmed by 7 bases and 0 bases, with 9 bases remaining between them. There are 14 residues in the CDR3. Germline loops: CDR1 MNHEY, CDR2 SMNVEV (reference sequence). For the CDR3, the DNA is TGTGCCAGCAAGAGTGCTACGAACACCGGGGAGCTGTTTTTT. The encoded protein is CASKSATNTGELFF.

This clone was counted a few times. The chain is built from TRBV6-1 and TRBJ2-7, with unresolved D. The length of the CDR3 is 12 residues. V was pared by 3 bases and J by 4 bases, with 7 bases between. Germline V lookup: CDR1 MNHNS, CDR2 SASEGT. CDR3 nucleotide sequence: TGTGCCAGCAGTGACTCTTTATACGAGCAGTACTTC. It encodes CASSDSLYEQYF.